This passage covers 21 T cell receptor beta chains from one sample sequenced in a study of control samples from healthy donors and cancer patients. Repertoires were generated with immunoSEQ multiplex PCR, while TCRdb's copy carries only in-frame clones and drops some. The repertoire holds 100,000 to 150,000 clones, approximately 89% seen once, with around 8.1% in the top ten. Sequenced: blood. All receptors derive from a man aged 18 to 35 in good health.

The chain uses TRBV6-5 and TRBJ1-1; TRBD1 matches at 11 bases. Germline trimming cut 3 bases from V and 4 bases from J; bases unmatched to any gene: 7. The CDR3 has 16 residues. Germline-derived CDR1 and CDR2 are MNHEY and SVGAGI. This CDR3 is CASSYWTGGAGTEAFF. DNA for the CDR3: TGTGCCAGCAGTTATTGGACAGGGGGCGCGGGCACTGAAGCTTTCTTT.

The chain employs TRBV19 and TRBJ1-2, with D possibly being TRBD1 (6 bases). Between the trimmed V and J ends, which lost 5 bases and 1 base, there was a span of 17 bases. CDR3 size: 16 residues. CDR1 and CDR2 from the germline V gene are LNHDA and SQIVND (reference sequence). The CDR3 sequence: CASSSYAGQINYGYTF. The CDR3 DNA follows: TGTGCCAGTAGTTCGTACGCGGGACAAATTAACTATGGCTACACCTTC.

As concerns this clone: Other nucleotide sequences from this sample produce the same CDR3. This chain uses TRBV25-1 with TRBJ1-1; TRBD1 might be the D (5 bases). Trimming removed 1 base at V and 2 bases at J, with 8 bases between. Germline CDR1 reads MGHDK; CDR2 reads SYGVNS. The CDR3 has 14 amino acids. CDR3 nucleotides: TGTGCCAGCAGTGAATGGGGGGGAAACACTGAAGCTTTCTTT. Protein sequence: CASSEWGGNTEAFF.

V and J are TRBV7-3 and TRBJ1-2; 11 bases match TRBD1. Germline V lookup: CDR1 SGHTA, CDR2 FQGTGA. V dropped 5 bases and J dropped 8; count of bases not matched to a gene: 4. CDR3 length equals 13 residues. The chain's CDR3 is CASSPGQGEGYTF. As DNA, the CDR3 is TGTGCCAGCAGCCCGGGACAGGGGGAAGGCTACACCTTC.

The V gene is TRBV5-8, the J gene TRBJ2-7; 9 bases are a match to TRBD2. This CDR3 has 15 residues. V was pared by 0 bases and J by 1 base, with 2 bases of the junction left unmatched. Germline lookup yields CDR1 SGHTS and CDR2 YDEGEE. The DNA of the CDR3 is TGTGCCAGCAGCTTGGAGCGGGGGGAATCCTACGAGCAGTACTTC. Translation gives CASSLERGESYEQYF.

V usage is TRBV3-1 (or the pseudogene TRBV3-2) and J usage is TRBJ2-7; maybe TRBD1 (6 bases). The germline CDR1 and CDR2 sequences are LGHDT and YNNKEL (reference sequence). CDR3 length: 13 amino acids. The V end lost 6 bases, the J end lost 1 base, and 10 bases lay between the germline ends. DNA for the CDR3: TGTGCCAGCAGAAACAGGGATTCCTACGAGCAGTACTTC. It codes for CASRNRDSYEQYF.

V usage is TRBV6-8 and J usage is TRBJ2-1; 9 bases align to TRBD2. The germline V gene has CDR1 MNHGY and CDR2 SAAAGT. There are 17 residues in the CDR3. V shed 0 bases and J 5 bases; nucleotides not matched to a gene: 8. CDR3 residues: CASSYSYRGGDNNEQFF. The CDR3, as DNA: TGTGCCAGCAGTTACTCGTACCGCGGGGGGGATAACAATGAGCAGTTCTTC.

This clone was detected only a few times. V is TRBV4-1 and J is TRBJ1-3; the D is unclear. Germline V CDR1 and CDR2: MGHRA, YSYEKL. With 0 bases removed from V and 4 bases from J, the gap between germline ends came to 1 base. The CDR3 runs 12 residues. The CDR3 bases are TGCGCCAGCAGCCAAGAAGGAAACACCATATATTTT. Residues: CASSQEGNTIYF.

The chain is built from TRBV3-1 (or the pseudogene TRBV3-2) and TRBJ1-5, with no clear D. The length of the CDR3 is 14 residues. Looked up from germline, CDR1 is LGHDT and CDR2 is YNNKEL (reference sequence). Trimming removed 2 bases at V and 2 bases at J, with 7 bases between. The DNA of the CDR3 is TGTGCCAGCAGCCAATATCAGGGCAATCAGCCCCAGCATTTT. This gives the protein CASSQYQGNQPQHF.

This rearrangement joins TRBV14 to TRBJ2-7, with TRBD1 matching 7 bases. With V trimmed by 0 bases and J by 1 base, 6 bases remained unmatched. This CDR3 is 16 amino acids long. The germline gives CDR1 SGHDN, CDR2 FVKESK. The CDR3 DNA is TGTGCCAGCAGCCAAGATCTAGGGGGCCGATCCTACGAGCAGTACTTC. Protein: CASSQDLGGRSYEQYF.

The chain combines TRBV15 with TRBJ2-1; D remains unclear. Germline values: CDR1 LNHNV, CDR2 YYDKDF (reference sequence). The germline V and J ends were trimmed by 5 bases and 6 bases, with 14 bases remaining between them. This CDR3 spans 14 amino acids. The CDR3 spells CATSENPTLNEQFF. The CDR3 DNA follows: TGTGCCACCAGCGAAAATCCGACCCTCAATGAGCAGTTCTTC.

The gene calls are TRBV7-2 and TRBJ1-6, with D unclear. This CDR3 has 14 residues. CDR1 and CDR2 from the germline V gene are SGHTA and FQGNSA. Trimming cost V 0 bases and J 6 bases, with 6 bases left between them. CDR3 amino acids: CASSLAYTNSPLHF. The CDR3 coding sequence is TGTGCCAGCAGCTTAGCGTACACTAATTCACCCCTCCACTTT.

Written as DNA, the CDR3 is TGTGCCAGCAGCCAAGTGACAGATAATTCACCCCTCCACTTT. Encoded protein: CASSQVTDNSPLHF. This chain links TRBV3-1 (or the pseudogene TRBV3-2) with TRBJ1-6; D is possibly TRBD1 (5 bases). The CDR3 contains 14 residues. CDR1 and CDR2 (germline): LGHDT, YNNKEL (reference sequence). V was clipped by 1 base and J by 5 bases, with 6 bases between them.

The V and J genes are TRBV29-1 and TRBJ1-5, with D possibly being TRBD1 (6 bases). This CDR3 has 13 residues. V was trimmed by 4 bases and J by 5 bases, leaving 12 bases between them. The germline V gene encodes CDR1 SQVTM and CDR2 ANQGSEA. The CDR3 sequence: CSVAQGLDQPQHF. The DNA for the CDR3 is TGCAGCGTTGCACAGGGTTTGGATCAGCCCCAGCATTTT.

The V call is TRBV5-5, the J call TRBJ2-7, with D perhaps assigned TRBD1 or TRBD2 (7 bases each). V dropped 0 bases and J dropped 6 bases, with 13 bases sitting between them. The CDR3 totals 14 residues. Germline-derived CDR1 and CDR2 are SGHKS and YYEKEE (reference sequence). CDR3 residues: CASSLASRGGEQYF. In DNA, the CDR3 is TGTGCCAGCAGCTTGGCCTCCAGGGGGGGCGAGCAGTACTTC. The variable domain in full, completed from reference TRBV5-5 and TRBJ2-7, reads DAGVTQSPTHLIKTRGQQVTLRCSPISGHKSVSWYQQVLGQGPQFIFQYYEKEERGRGNFPDRFSARQFPNYSSELNVNALLLGDSALYLCASSLASRGGEQYFGPGTRLTVT.

This sequence joins TRBV7-9 and TRBJ1-2, with TRBD1 matching 8 bases. Germline V gene sequence: CDR1 SEHNR, CDR2 FQNEAQ (reference sequence). The CDR3 loop spans 15 amino acids. The V and J ends lost 4 bases and 4 bases, in that order; junction bases with no gene match: 8. The CDR3 coding sequence is TGTGCCAGCAGCTCAAATGACAGGGGCAGCTATGGCTACACCTTC. It translates to CASSSNDRGSYGYTF. Supplemented by reference TRBV7-9 and TRBJ1-2, the full variable domain reads DTGVSQNPRHKITKRGQNVTFRCDPISEHNRLYWYRQTLGQGPEFLTYFQNEAQLEKSRLLSDRFSAERPKGSFSTLEIQRTEQGDSAMYLCASSSNDRGSYGYTFGSGTRLTVV.

This clone was seen just once. The chain uses TRBV5-1 and TRBJ1-2; 8 nucleotides align to TRBD1. The CDR3 is made up of 17 amino acids. V dropped 4 bases and J dropped 7; count of bases not matched to a gene: 18. CDR1 SGHRS and CDR2 YFSETQ come from the germline V gene. This chain's CDR3 is CASSPGTGRVRISGYTF. CDR3 nucleotide sequence: TGCGCCAGCAGCCCAGGGACAGGAAGGGTACGAATAAGTGGCTACACCTTC.

The chain recombines TRBV7-9 with TRBJ1-2; D is ambiguous. Trimming removed 5 bases at V and 4 bases at J, with 14 bases between. This CDR3 contains 14 residues. Germline CDR1 is SEHNR and CDR2 is FQNEAQ (reference sequence). The CDR3 loop is CASSPDSWGYGYTF. CDR3 DNA sequence: TGTGCCAGCAGCCCGGACTCGTGGGGCTATGGCTACACCTTC.

J is TRBJ1-2 and V is TRBV6-6; a possible D gene is TRBD1 (5 bases). CDR3 size: 15 residues. Deletions cut 2 bases from V and 6 bases from J, with 16 bases between. CDR1 and CDR2 (germline): MNHNY, SVGAGI (reference sequence). CDR3 bases: TGTGCCAGCAGTTACGGACCGGGACGGCGGAATGGCTACACCTTC. Protein product: CASSYGPGRRNGYTF.

The CDR3 spells CATRDSGAEAFF. Written as DNA, the CDR3 is TGTGCCACCCGGGACAGCGGAGCTGAAGCTTTCTTT. The chain is built from TRBV6-4 and TRBJ1-1; 7 nucleotides match TRBD1. Germline V gives CDR1 MRHNA, CDR2 SNTAGT. The CDR3 loop spans 12 amino acids. V dropped 10 bases and J dropped 6; count of bases not matched to a gene: 8.

This sequence joins TRBV2 and TRBJ1-2; the match to TRBD1 covers 9 bases. Germline V gene sequence: CDR1 SNHLY, CDR2 FYNNEI. The CDR3 loop spans 14 amino acids. J gave up 4 bases and V 6 bases, and 6 bases lay outside the gene matches. The CDR3 spells CASSADRGGYGYTF. The CDR3 DNA reads TGTGCCAGCAGCGCGGACAGGGGAGGCTATGGCTACACCTTC.